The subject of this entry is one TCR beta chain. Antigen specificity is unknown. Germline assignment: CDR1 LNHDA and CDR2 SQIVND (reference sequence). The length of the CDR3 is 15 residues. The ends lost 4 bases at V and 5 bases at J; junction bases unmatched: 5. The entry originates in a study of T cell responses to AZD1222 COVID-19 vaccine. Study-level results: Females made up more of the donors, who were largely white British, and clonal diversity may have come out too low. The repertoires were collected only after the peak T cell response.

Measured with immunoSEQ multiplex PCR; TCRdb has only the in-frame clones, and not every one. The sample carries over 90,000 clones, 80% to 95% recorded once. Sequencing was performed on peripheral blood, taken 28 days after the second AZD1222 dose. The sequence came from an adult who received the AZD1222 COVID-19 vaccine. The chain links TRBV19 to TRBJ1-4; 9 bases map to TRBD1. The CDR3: CASSNTGGLNEKLFF. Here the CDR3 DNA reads TGTGCCAGTAGTAACACAGGGGGCCTGAATGAAAAACTGTTTTTT.